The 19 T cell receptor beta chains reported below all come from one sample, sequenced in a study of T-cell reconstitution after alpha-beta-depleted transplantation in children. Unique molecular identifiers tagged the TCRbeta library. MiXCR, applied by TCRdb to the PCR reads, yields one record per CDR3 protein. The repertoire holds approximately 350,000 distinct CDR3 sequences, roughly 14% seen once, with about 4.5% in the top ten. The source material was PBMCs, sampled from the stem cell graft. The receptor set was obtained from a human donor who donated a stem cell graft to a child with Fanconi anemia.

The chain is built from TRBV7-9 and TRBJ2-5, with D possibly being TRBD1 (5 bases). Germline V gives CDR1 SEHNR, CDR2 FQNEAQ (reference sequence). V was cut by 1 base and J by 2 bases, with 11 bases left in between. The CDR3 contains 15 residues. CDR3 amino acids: CASSLVQGLQETQYF. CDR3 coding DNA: TGTGCCAGCAGCTTAGTCCAGGGCCTACAAGAGACCCAGTACTTC.

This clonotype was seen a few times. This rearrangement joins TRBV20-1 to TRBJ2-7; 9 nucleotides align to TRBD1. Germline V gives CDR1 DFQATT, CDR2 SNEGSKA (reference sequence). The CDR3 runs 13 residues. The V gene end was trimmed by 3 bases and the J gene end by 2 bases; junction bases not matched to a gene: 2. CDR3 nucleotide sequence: TGCAGTGCTAGCTGGGACAGGGCCTACGAGCAGTACGTC. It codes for CSASWDRAYEQYV.

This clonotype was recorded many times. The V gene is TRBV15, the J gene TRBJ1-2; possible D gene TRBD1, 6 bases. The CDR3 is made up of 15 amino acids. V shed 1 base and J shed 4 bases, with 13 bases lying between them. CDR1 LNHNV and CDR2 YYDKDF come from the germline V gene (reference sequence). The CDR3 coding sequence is TGTGCCACCAGCAGAGGAGCAGGGGAGACCTATGGCTACACCTTC. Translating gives CATSRGAGETYGYTF.

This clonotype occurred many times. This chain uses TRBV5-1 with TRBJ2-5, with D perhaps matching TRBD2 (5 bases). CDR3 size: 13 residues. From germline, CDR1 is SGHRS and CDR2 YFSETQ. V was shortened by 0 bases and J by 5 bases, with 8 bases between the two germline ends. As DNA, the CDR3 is TGCGCCAGCAGCTTGGGAGGGTTCGAGACCCAGTACTTC. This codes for CASSLGGFETQYF.

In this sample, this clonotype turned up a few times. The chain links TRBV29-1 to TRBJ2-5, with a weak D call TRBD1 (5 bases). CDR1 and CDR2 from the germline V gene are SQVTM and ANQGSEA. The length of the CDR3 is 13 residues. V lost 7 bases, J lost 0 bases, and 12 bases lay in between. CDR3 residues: CSGGETHQETQYF. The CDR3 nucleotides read TGCAGCGGGGGCGAGACCCACCAAGAGACCCAGTACTTC.

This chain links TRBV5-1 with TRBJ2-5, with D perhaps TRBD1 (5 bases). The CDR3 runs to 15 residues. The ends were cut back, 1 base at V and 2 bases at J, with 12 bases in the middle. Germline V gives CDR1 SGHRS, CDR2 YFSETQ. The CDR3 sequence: CASSLLGQEQETQYF. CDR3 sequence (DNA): TGCGCCAGCAGCTTGTTGGGGCAAGAACAAGAGACCCAGTACTTC.

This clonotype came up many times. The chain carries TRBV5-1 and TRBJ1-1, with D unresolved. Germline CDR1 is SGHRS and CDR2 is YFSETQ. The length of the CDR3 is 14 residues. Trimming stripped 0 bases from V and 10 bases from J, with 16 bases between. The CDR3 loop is CASSLATSQVRAFF. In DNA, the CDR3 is TGCGCCAGCAGCTTGGCCACCAGTCAAGTGAGAGCTTTCTTT.

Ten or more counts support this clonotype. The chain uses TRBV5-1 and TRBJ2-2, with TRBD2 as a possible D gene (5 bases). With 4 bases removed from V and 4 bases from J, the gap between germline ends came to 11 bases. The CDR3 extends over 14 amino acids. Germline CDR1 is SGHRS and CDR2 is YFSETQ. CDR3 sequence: CASSPGSFTGELFF. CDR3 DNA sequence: TGCGCCAGCAGCCCGGGATCCTTCACCGGGGAGCTGTTTTTT.

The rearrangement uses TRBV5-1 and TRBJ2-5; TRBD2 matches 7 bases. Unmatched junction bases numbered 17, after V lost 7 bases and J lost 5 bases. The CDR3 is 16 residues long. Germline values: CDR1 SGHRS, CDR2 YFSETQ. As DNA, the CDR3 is TGCGCCAGCCATATATCCCCGAGTGGACTAGGGGAGACCCAGTACTTC. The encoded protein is CASHISPSGLGETQYF.

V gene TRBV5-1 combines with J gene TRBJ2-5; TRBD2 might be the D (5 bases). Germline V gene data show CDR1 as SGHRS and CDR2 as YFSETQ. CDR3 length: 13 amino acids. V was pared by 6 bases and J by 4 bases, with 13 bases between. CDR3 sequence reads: CASMEVLAETQYF. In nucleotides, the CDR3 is TGCGCCAGCATGGAGGTTCTAGCAGAGACCCAGTACTTC.

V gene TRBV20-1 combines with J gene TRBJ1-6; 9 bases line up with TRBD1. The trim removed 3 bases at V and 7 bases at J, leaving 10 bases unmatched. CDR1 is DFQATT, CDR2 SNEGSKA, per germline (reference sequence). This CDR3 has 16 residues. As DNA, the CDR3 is TGCAGTGCTAGCTCACCGGGACAGGGCCAGAATTCACCCCTCCACTTT. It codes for CSASSPGQGQNSPLHF.

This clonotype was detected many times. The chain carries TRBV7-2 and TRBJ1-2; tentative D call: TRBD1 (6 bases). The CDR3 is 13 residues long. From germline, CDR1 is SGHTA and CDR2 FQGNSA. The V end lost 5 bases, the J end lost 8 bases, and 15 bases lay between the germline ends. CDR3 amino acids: CASSTDRRRGYTF. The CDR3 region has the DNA TGTGCCAGCAGCACCGACAGGCGGAGAGGCTACACCTTC.

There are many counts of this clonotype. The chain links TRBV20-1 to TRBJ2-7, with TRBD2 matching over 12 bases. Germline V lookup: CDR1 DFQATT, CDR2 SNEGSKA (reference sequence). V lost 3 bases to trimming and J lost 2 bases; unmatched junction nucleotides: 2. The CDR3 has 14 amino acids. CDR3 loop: CSASGLAGTYEQYV. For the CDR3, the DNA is TGCAGTGCTAGCGGACTAGCGGGGACCTACGAGCAGTACGTC.

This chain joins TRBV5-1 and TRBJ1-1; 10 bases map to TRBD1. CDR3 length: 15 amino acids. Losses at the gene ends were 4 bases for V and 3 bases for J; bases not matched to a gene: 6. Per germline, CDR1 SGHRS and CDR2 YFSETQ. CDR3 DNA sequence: TGCGCCAGCAGCCGGGACAGGGGAGTGTACACTGAAGCTTTCTTT. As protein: CASSRDRGVYTEAFF.

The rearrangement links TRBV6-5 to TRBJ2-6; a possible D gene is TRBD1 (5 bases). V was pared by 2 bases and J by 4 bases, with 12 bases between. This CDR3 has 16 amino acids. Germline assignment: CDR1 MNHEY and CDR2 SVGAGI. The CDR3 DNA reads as TGTGCCAGCAGTTACATAGGGGCGAACGGGGCCAACGTCCTGACTTTC. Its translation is CASSYIGANGANVLTF.

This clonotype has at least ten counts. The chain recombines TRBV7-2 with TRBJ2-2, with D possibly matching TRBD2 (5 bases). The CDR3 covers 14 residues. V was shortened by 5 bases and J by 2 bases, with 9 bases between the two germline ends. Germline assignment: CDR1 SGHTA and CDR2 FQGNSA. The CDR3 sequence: CASSEADNTGELFF. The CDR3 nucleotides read TGTGCCAGCAGCGAAGCGGATAACACCGGGGAGCTGTTTTTT.

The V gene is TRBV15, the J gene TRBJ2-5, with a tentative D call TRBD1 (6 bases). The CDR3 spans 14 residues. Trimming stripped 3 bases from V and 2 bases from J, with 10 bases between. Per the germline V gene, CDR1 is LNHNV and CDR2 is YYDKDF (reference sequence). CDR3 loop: CATSSRQDQETQYF. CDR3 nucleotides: TGTGCCACCAGCAGCAGACAGGATCAAGAGACCCAGTACTTC.

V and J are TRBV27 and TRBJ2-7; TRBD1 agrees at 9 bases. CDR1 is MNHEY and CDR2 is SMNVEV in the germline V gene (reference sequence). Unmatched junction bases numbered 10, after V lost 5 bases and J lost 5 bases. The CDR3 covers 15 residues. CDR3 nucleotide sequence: TGTGCCAGCAGTGCCACCGGGACAGGGAGGGACGAGCAGTACTTC. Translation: CASSATGTGRDEQYF.

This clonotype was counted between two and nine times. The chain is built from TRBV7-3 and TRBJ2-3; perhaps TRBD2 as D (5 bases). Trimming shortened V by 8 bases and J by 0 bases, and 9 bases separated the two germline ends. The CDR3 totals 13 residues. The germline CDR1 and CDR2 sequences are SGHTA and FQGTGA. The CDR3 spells CASARGSTDTQYF. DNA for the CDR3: TGTGCCAGCGCTCGGGGAAGCACAGATACGCAGTATTTT.